The 21 T cell receptor beta chains presented below share a single source sample, sequenced in a study of T cells in Graves' hyperthyroidism and ophthalmopathy. The TCR beta CDR3 regions underwent amplification using RNA transcripts as the source. During a first-round RT-PCR of the TCR CDR3, the HTBI primer set was used. TCRdb reprocessed the multiplex PCR reads via MiXCR and lists one record per CDR3 protein. The sample carries about 270,000 distinct CDR3 sequences, around a quarter recorded once. Sample: blood. Receptors originate from a man aged 40-55 years with Graves' hyperthyroidism that later progressed to Graves' ophthalmopathy.

This clonotype was observed many times. The chain employs TRBV2 and TRBJ1-2; the match to TRBD1 covers 7 bases. This CDR3 is built from 15 residues. CDR1 SNHLY and CDR2 FYNNEI come from the germline V gene. The V and J ends lost 2 bases and 8 bases, in that order; junction bases with no gene match: 11. CDR3 DNA: TGTGCCAGCAGTGAAATGGGGTCGACAGGGCGCGGCTACACCTTC. Its translation: CASSEMGSTGRGYTF.

This clonotype was seen many times. This chain uses TRBV10-3 with TRBJ2-5; D assignment may be TRBD1 or TRBD2 (5 bases each). Trimming took off 10 bases at V and 3 bases at J, with 15 bases between the two ends. This CDR3 has 13 residues. Germline CDR1 reads ENHRY; CDR2 reads SYGVKD. The CDR3 sequence: CATLRGRKETQYF. In nucleotides, the CDR3 is TGTGCCACCCTGAGGGGCAGGAAAGAGACCCAGTACTTC.

This clonotype was seen ten or more times. This rearrangement joins TRBV2 to TRBJ1-2; tentatively, D is TRBD1 (6 bases). Between the trimmed V and J ends, which lost 4 bases and 2 bases, there was a span of 11 bases. The CDR3 totals 14 residues. The germline V gene has CDR1 SNHLY and CDR2 FYNNEI. CDR3 residues: CASSAMDSNYGYTF. CDR3 DNA sequence: TGTGCCAGCAGTGCAATGGACAGCAACTATGGCTACACCTTC.

This clonotype has at least ten counts. The chain employs TRBV27 and TRBJ2-7; D possibly matches TRBD1 or TRBD2 (5 bases each). This CDR3 contains 15 residues. The V end was cut by 5 bases, the J end by 2 bases, with 16 bases between. Per germline, CDR1 MNHEY and CDR2 SMNVEV (reference sequence). The CDR3 is CASSPGAGRTYEQYF. CDR3 nucleotide sequence: TGTGCCAGCAGTCCCGGGGCAGGGCGGACCTACGAGCAGTACTTC.

V is TRBV5-1 and J is TRBJ2-7; the match to TRBD2 covers 14 bases. CDR1 is SGHRS and CDR2 is YFSETQ in the germline V gene. The CDR3 has 17 residues. With V trimmed by 0 bases and J by 0 bases, 2 bases remained unmatched. CDR3 DNA: TGCGCCAGCAGCTTGGGGACTAGCGGGAGGAACTCCTACGAGCAGTACTTC. It encodes CASSLGTSGRNSYEQYF.

This clonotype showed up many times. The DNA of the CDR3 is TGCAGTGCTAGAGGGGACTCCGCGTCGGGGGGCATTCAGTACTTC. Translated: CSARGDSASGGIQYF. This sequence joins TRBV20-1 and TRBJ2-4, with 7 bases that match TRBD2. The CDR3 contains 15 residues. Germline V lookup: CDR1 DFQATT, CDR2 SNEGSKA (reference sequence). After removal of 1 base from V and 9 bases from J, the junction contained 12 bases not matched to a gene.

In its sample, this clonotype was seen many times. The gene calls are TRBV12-3 or TRBV12-4 and TRBJ2-7; TRBD2 is a possible D gene (6 bases). V was pared by 5 bases and J by 7 bases, with 21 bases between. This CDR3 spans 15 amino acids. The CDR3 loop is CASSLQWGVAEEQYF. The CDR3, as DNA: TGTGCCAGCAGTCTCCAATGGGGTGTAGCGGAAGAGCAGTACTTC.

This clonotype was seen many times. The chain recombines TRBV27 with TRBJ1-2; TRBD1 matches at 8 bases. J lost 4 bases, V lost 4 bases, and 11 bases had no gene match. The germline CDR1 and CDR2 sequences are MNHEY and SMNVEV (reference sequence). The CDR3 is made up of 16 amino acids. The chain's CDR3 is CASSSGQGLTIYGYTF. CDR3 nucleotides: TGTGCCAGCAGTTCCGGACAGGGCCTAACTATCTATGGCTACACCTTC.

This clonotype was counted many times. The chain has TRBV14 and TRBJ1-2; D ambiguous. V was trimmed by 0 bases and J by 6 bases, leaving 11 bases between them. Per the germline V gene, CDR1 is SGHDN and CDR2 is FVKESK. The CDR3 has 14 residues. CDR3 amino acids: CASSQEVLADGYTF. Written as DNA, the CDR3 is TGTGCCAGCAGCCAAGAGGTCCTGGCTGATGGCTACACCTTC.

This sequence joins TRBV6-2 or TRBV6-3 and TRBJ1-2, with D unclear. The CDR3 sequence is 12 residues long. With 8 bases removed from V and 5 bases from J, the gap between germline ends came to 12 bases. Looked up from germline, CDR1 is MNHEY and CDR2 is SVGEGT. CDR3 DNA sequence: TGTGCCAGCGCTGCAGATGGGTATGGCTACACCTTC. Translation: CASAADGYGYTF.

In this sample, this clonotype turned up many times. The chain recombines TRBV11-2 with TRBJ2-4, with D tentatively TRBD2 (6 bases). The CDR3 runs to 14 residues. CDR1 is SGHAT, CDR2 FQNNGV, per germline. V was pared by 10 bases and J by 8 bases, with 21 bases between. CDR3 sequence (DNA): TGTGCCACCACCAGTGGGCTAGCGATGGACATTCAGTACTTC. Translated: CATTSGLAMDIQYF.

This chain joins TRBV6-1 and TRBJ2-7; TRBD1 aligns across 7 bases. Looked up from germline, CDR1 is MNHNS and CDR2 is SASEGT. The ends lost 6 bases at V and 0 bases at J; junction bases unmatched: 5. This CDR3 comprises 14 residues. DNA for the CDR3: TGTGCCAGCAGAGGGACAGCGAACTCCTACGAGCAGTACTTC. This sequence encodes CASRGTANSYEQYF.

This clonotype was observed many times. The chain combines TRBV6-5 with TRBJ2-4; D gene ambiguous. Germline values: CDR1 MNHEY, CDR2 SVGAGI. Trimming removed 0 bases from V and 0 bases from J, with 6 bases in between. The CDR3 runs 15 residues. The CDR3 DNA is TGTGCCAGCAGTTACTCTCTGCTAGCCAAAAACATTCAGTACTTC. This sequence encodes CASSYSLLAKNIQYF.

This clonotype was detected ten times or more. The genes are TRBV11-1 and TRBJ2-7; D gene unclear. The CDR3 sequence is 14 residues long. V was cut by 5 bases and J by 9 bases, with 20 bases left in between. Germline V gene sequence: CDR1 SGHAT, CDR2 FQDESV (reference sequence). CDR3 residues: CASSPPGVRTGQYF. CDR3 bases: TGTGCCAGCAGCCCCCCCGGAGTAAGAACGGGGCAGTACTTC.

This clonotype was seen repeatedly, ten times or more. The chain employs TRBV9 and TRBJ2-5; a possible D gene is TRBD2 (6 bases). Trimming left V 3 bases short and J 1 base short, with 16 bases between. CDR1 and CDR2 (germline): SGDLS, YYNGEE. The CDR3 spans 16 residues. CDR3 loop: CASSGVAEGLQETQYF. The CDR3 DNA reads as TGTGCCAGCAGCGGGGTAGCGGAGGGCCTCCAAGAGACCCAGTACTTC.

This clonotype was counted ten times or more. V and J are TRBV7-9 and TRBJ2-2; no definite D call. Trimming cost V 1 base and J 5 bases, with 5 bases left between them. Germline V lookup: CDR1 SEHNR, CDR2 FQNEAQ (reference sequence). The CDR3 extends over 13 amino acids. DNA for the CDR3: TGTGCCAGCAGCTTAGGGCGGACCGGGGAGCTGTTTTTT. It specifies CASSLGRTGELFF. Together with reference TRBV7-9 and TRBJ2-2, the CDR3 gives the full variable domain: DTGVSQNPRHKITKRGQNVTFRCDPISEHNRLYWYRQTLGQGPEFLTYFQNEAQLEKSRLLSDRFSAERPKGSFSTLEIQRTEQGDSAMYLCASSLGRTGELFFGEGSRLTVL.

The table lists this clonotype with many counts. The chain is built from TRBV20-1 and TRBJ2-7; 8 bases agree with TRBD2. The germline CDR1 and CDR2 sequences are DFQATT and SNEGSKA (reference sequence). The CDR3 is 14 residues long. The V gene end was trimmed by 3 bases and the J gene end by 5 bases; junction bases not matched to a gene: 9. The CDR3 DNA reads as TGCAGTGCTAGCCCGGGACTAGGTCGGGACGAGCAGTACTTC. It specifies CSASPGLGRDEQYF.

This chain joins TRBV6-1 and TRBJ1-3; D is unclear. V lost 8 bases and J 1 base, leaving 15 bases between the germline ends. Germline V gene data show CDR1 as MNHNS and CDR2 as SASEGT. The CDR3 sequence is 15 residues long. CDR3 loop: CASVPEPGSGNTIYF. The CDR3 DNA reads TGTGCCAGCGTCCCCGAGCCCGGGTCTGGAAACACCATATATTTT.

V and J are TRBV12-3 or TRBV12-4 and TRBJ2-7; 11 bases fit TRBD1. The CDR3 loop spans 15 amino acids. The junction had 7 bases not matched to a gene; V was cut back by 6 bases and J by 3 bases. The CDR3 bases are TGTGCCAGCAGGAGGGCGGGGACAGGGGGCTACGAGCAGTACTTC. The encoded protein is CASRRAGTGGYEQYF.

This clonotype was seen many times. V is TRBV6-4 and J is TRBJ2-7; 12 bases match TRBD2. Germline lookup yields CDR1 MRHNA and CDR2 SNTAGT. This CDR3 spans 17 amino acids. V was pared by 6 bases and J by 0 bases, with 9 bases of the junction left unmatched. The chain's CDR3 is CASRLAGGGGGSYEQYF. The CDR3 DNA reads as TGTGCCAGCAGACTAGCGGGAGGCGGGGGGGGCTCCTACGAGCAGTACTTC.

This clonotype occurred many times. The rearrangement uses TRBV9 and TRBJ1-3, with 7 bases lining up with TRBD1. The CDR3 covers 15 residues. V dropped 0 bases and J dropped 7; count of bases not matched to a gene: 7. CDR1 and CDR2 (germline): SGDLS, YYNGEE. The CDR3 sequence: CASSVGSTGTNTIYF. CDR3 DNA sequence: TGTGCCAGCAGCGTAGGCTCGACAGGGACTAACACCATATATTTT.